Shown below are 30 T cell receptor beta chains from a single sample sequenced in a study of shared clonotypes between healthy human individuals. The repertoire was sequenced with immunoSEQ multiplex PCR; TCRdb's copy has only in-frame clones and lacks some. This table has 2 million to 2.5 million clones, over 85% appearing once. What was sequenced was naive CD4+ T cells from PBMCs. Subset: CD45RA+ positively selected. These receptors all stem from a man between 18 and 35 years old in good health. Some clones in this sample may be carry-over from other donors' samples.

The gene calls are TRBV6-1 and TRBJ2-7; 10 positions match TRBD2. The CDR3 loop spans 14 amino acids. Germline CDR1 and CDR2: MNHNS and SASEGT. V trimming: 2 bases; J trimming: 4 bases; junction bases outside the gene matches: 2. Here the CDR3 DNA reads TGTGCCAGCAGTGAACTAGCGGGAGTATACGAGCAGTACTTC. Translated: CASSELAGVYEQYF.

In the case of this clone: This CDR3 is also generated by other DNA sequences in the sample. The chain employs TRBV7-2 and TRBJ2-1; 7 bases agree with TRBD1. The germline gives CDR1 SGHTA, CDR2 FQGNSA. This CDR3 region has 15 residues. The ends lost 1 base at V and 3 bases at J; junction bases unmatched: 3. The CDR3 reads CASSLERGLYNEQFF. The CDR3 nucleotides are TGTGCCAGCAGCTTAGAGAGGGGGCTCTACAATGAGCAGTTCTTC.

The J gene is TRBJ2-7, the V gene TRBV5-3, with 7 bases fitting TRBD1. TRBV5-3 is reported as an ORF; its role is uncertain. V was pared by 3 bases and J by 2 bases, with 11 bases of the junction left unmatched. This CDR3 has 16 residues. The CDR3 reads CARSSRTDRRPYEQYF. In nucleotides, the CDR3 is TGTGCCAGAAGCTCCCGGACGGACAGGCGCCCCTACGAGCAGTACTTC.

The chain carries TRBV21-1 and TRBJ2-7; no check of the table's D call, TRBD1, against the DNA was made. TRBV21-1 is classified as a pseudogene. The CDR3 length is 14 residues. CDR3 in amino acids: CASSLGQHSYEQYF. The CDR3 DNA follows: TGTGCCAGCAGCCTAGGACAGCACTCCTACGAGCAGTACTTC.

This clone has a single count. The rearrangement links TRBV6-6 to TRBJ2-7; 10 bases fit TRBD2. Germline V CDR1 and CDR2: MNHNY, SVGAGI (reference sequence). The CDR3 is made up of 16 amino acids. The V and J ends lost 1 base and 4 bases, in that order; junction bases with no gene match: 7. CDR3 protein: CASSYLGFSGRYEQYF. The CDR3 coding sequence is TGTGCCAGCAGTTACTTAGGTTTTAGCGGGAGGTACGAGCAGTACTTC.

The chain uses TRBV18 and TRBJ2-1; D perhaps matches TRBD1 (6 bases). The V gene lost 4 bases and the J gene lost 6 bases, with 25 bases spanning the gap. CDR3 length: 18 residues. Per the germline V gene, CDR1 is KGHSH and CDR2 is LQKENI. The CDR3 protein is CASSQRAGAGDPFNEQFF. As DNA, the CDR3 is TGTGCCAGCTCACAACGCGCAGGGGCCGGTGACCCCTTCAATGAGCAGTTCTTC.

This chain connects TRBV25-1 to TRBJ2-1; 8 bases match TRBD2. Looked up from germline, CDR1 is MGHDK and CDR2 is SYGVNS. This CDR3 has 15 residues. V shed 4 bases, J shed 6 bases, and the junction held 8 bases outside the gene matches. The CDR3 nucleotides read TGTGCCAGCAGTGCAAAACGGGGGGGACTCAATGAGCAGTTCTTC. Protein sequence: CASSAKRGGLNEQFF.

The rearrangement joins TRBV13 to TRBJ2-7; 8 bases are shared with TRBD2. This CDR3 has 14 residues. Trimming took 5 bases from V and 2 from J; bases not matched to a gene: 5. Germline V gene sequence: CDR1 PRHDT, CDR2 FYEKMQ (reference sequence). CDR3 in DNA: TGTGCCAGCAGCAGCCGGGGGGGCACCTACGAGCAGTACTTC. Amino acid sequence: CASSSRGGTYEQYF.

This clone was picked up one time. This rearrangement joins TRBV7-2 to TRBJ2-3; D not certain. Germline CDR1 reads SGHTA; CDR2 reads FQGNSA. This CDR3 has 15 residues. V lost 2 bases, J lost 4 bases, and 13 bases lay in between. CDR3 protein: CASSLRAVRPDTQYF. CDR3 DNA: TGTGCCAGCAGCTTACGGGCGGTACGTCCAGATACGCAGTATTTT.

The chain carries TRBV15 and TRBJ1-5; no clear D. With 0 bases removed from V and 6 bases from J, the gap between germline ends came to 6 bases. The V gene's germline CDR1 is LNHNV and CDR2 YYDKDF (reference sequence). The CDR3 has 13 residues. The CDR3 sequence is CATSRDPSQPQHF. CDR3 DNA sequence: TGTGCCACCAGCAGAGATCCCAGTCAGCCCCAGCATTTT.

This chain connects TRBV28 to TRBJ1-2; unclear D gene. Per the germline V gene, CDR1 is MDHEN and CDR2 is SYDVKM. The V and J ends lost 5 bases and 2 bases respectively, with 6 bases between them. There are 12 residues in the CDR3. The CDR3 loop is CASSHRNYGYTF. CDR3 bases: TGTGCCAGCAGTCACCGGAACTATGGCTACACCTTC.

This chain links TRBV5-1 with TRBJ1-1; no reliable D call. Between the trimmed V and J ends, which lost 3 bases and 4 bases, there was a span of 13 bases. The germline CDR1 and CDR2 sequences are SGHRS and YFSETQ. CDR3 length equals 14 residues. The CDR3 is CASSWNVGSTEAFF. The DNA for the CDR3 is TGCGCCAGCAGCTGGAACGTCGGATCCACTGAAGCTTTCTTT.

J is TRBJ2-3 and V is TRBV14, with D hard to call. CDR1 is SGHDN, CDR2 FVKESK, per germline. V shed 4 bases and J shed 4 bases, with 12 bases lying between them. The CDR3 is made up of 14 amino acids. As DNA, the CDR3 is TGTGCCAGCAGCCGAATGGACGGTCCAGATACGCAGTATTTT. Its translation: CASSRMDGPDTQYF. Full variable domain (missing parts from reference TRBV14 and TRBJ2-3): EAGVTQFPSHSVIEKGQTVTLRCDPISGHDNLYWYRRVMGKEIKFLLHFVKESKQDESGMPNNRFLAERTGGTYSTLKVQPAELEDSGVYFCASSRMDGPDTQYFGPGTRLTVL.

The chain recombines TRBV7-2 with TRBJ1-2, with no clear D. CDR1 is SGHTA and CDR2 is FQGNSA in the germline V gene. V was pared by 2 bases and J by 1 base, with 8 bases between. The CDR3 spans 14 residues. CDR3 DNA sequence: TGTGCCAGCAGCTTACACAGTGATAACTATGGCTACACCTTC. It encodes CASSLHSDNYGYTF.

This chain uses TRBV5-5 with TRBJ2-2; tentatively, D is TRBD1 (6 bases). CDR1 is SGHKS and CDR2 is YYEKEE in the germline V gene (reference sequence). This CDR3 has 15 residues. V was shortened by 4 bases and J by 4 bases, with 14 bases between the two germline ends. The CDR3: CASSTWTAGTGELFF. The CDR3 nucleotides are TGTGCCAGCAGCACTTGGACAGCAGGCACCGGGGAGCTGTTTTTT.

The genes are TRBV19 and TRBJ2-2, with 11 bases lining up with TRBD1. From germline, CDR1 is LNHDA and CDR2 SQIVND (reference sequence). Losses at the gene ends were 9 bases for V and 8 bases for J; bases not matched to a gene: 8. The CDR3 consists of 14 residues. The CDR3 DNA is TGTGCCAGCAAGGACAGGGGGCGTACGGGGGAGCTGTTTTTT. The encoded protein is CASKDRGRTGELFF.

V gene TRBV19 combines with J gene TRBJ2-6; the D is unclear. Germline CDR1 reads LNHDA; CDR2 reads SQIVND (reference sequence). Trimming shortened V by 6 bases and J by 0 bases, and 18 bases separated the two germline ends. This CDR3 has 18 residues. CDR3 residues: CASSPRARPVSGANVLTF. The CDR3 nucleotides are TGTGCCAGTAGCCCCCGGGCCAGGCCGGTCTCTGGGGCCAACGTCCTGACTTTC.

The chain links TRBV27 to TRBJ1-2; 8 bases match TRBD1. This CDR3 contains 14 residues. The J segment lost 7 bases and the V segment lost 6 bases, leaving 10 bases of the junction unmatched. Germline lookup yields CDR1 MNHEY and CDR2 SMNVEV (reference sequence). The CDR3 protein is CASRFVQGALGYTF. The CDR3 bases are TGTGCCAGCAGATTCGTCCAGGGGGCGCTTGGCTACACCTTC.

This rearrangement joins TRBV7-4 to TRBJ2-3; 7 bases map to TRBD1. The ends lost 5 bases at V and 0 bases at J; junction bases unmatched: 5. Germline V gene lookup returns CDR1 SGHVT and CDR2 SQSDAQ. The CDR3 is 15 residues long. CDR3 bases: TGTGCCAGCAGCAAGGACAGGTCTAGCACAGATACGCAGTATTTT. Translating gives CASSKDRSSTDTQYF.

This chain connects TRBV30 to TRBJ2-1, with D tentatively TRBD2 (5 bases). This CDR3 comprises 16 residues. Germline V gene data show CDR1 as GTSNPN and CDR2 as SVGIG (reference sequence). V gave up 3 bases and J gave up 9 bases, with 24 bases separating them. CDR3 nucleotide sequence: TGTGCCTGGAGGGCCGGTTATAGCGCCGGAGGTGGTGAGCAGTTCTTC. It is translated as CAWRAGYSAGGGEQFF.

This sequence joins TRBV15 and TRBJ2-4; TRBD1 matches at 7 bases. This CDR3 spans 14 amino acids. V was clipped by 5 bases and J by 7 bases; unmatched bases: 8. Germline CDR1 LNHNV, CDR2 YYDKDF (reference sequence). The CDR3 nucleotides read TGTGCCACCAGCCCAGGGGGAGTGTTTAACATTCAGTACTTC. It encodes CATSPGGVFNIQYF.

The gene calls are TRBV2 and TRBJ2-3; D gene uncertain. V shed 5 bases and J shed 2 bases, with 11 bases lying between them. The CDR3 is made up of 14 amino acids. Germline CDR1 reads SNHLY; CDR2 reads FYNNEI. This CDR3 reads CASSWRHPTDTQYF. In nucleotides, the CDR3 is TGTGCCAGCAGTTGGAGACACCCCACAGATACGCAGTATTTT.

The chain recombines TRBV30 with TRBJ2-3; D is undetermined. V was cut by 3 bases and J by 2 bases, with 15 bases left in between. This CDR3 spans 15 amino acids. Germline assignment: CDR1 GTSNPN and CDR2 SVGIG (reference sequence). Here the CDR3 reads CAWSGPRSTTDTQYF. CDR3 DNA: TGTGCCTGGAGCGGCCCAAGGAGCACCACAGATACGCAGTATTTT.

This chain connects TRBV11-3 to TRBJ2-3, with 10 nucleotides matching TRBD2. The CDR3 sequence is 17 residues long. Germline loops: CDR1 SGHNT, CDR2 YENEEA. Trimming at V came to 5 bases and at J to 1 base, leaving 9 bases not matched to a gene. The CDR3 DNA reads TGTGCCAGCAGCCCGCCAGCGGGAGGGGGTTGCACAGATACGCAGTATTTT. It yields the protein CASSPPAGGGCTDTQYF. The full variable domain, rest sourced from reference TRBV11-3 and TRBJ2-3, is EAGVVQSPRYKIIEKKQPVAFWCNPISGHNTLYWYLQNLGQGPELLIRYENEEAVDDSQLPKDRFSAERLKGVDSTLKIQPAELGDSAVYLCASSPPAGGGCTDTQYFGPGTRLTVL.

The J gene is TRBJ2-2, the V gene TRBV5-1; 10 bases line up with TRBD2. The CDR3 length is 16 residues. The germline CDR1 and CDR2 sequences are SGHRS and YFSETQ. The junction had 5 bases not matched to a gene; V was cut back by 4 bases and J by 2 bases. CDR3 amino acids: CASSPGLAVNTGELFF. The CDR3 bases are TGCGCCAGCAGCCCAGGACTAGCGGTAAACACCGGGGAGCTGTTTTTT. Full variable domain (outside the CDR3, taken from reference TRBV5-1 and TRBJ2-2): KAGVTQTPRYLIKTRGQQVTLSCSPISGHRSVSWYQQTPGQGLQFLFEYFSETQRNKGNFPGRFSGRQFSNSRSEMNVSTLELGDSALYLCASSPGLAVNTGELFFGEGSRLTVL.

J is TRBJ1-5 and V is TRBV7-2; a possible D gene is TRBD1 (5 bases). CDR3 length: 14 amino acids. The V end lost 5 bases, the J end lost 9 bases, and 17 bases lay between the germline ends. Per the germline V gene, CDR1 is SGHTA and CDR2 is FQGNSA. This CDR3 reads CASSPGPEGRPQHF. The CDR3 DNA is TGTGCCAGCAGCCCGGGACCGGAAGGGCGGCCCCAGCATTTT.

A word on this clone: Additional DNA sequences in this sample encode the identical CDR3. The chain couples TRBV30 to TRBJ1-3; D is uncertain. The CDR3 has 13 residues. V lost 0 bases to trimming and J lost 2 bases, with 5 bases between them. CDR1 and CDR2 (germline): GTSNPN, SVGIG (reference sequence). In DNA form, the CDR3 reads TGTGCCTGGAGTGTAGGCCCTGGAAACACCATATATTTT. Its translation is CAWSVGPGNTIYF.

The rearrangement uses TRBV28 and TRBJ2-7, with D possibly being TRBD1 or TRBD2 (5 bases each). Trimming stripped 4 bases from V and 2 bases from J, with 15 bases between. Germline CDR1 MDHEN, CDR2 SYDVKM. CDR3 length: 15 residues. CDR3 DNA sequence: TGTGCCAGCAGTTCTCCCGGGACGTACGCCTACGAGCAGTACTTC. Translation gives CASSSPGTYAYEQYF.

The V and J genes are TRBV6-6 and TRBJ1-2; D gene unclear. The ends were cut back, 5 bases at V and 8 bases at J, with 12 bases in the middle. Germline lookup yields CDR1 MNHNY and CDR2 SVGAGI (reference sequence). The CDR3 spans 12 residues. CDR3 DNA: TGTGCCAGCAGTCGACGACGGAGAGGCTACACCTTC. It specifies CASSRRRRGYTF.

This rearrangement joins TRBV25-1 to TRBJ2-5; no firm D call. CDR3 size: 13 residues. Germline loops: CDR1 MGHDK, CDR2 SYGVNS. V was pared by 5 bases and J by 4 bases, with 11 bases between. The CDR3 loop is CASSNRSRETQYF. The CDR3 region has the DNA TGTGCCAGCAGTAACCGCTCCAGAGAGACCCAGTACTTC.